The 11 T cell receptor beta chains below come from one sample, sequenced in a study of T-cell memory formation after mild COVID-19. In TCRdb, the 5' RACE reads were re-called with MiXCR into one record per CDR3 protein. The table includes 150,000 to 200,000 distinct CDR3 sequences, about 28% detected once. Sequencing used PBMCs or a T cell subset sorted from them (not recorded which). The receptors were gathered from an adult woman who had mild COVID-19 (a few samples of this study predate the infection). Cell type and time point are not known.

The sample holds many counts of this clonotype. The V and J genes are TRBV18 and TRBJ2-7; perhaps TRBD1 as D (6 bases). V was cut by 10 bases and J by 3 bases, with 19 bases left in between. The CDR3 is 14 residues long. Germline CDR1 KGHSH, CDR2 LQKENI. CDR3 loop: CATPRSPGDYEQYF. The CDR3 region has the DNA TGTGCCACCCCTCGGTCCCCAGGGGACTACGAGCAGTACTTC. Full variable domain (outside the CDR3, taken from reference TRBV18 and TRBJ2-7): NAGVMQNPRHLVRRRGQEARLRCSPMKGHSHVYWYRQLPEEGLKFMVYLQKENIIDESGMPKERFSAEFPKEGPSILRIQQVVRGDSAAYFCATPRSPGDYEQYFGPGTRLTVT.

The sample holds one count of this clonotype. The rearrangement links TRBV30 to TRBJ2-3, with 8 positions matching TRBD1. With 1 base clipped from V and 14 bases from J, the junction kept 8 bases outside the gene matches. The CDR3 is made up of 12 amino acids. CDR1 is GTSNPN and CDR2 is SVGIG in the germline V gene (reference sequence). In nucleotides, the CDR3 is TGTGCCTGGAGTGCGGTGGGACAGGCTCTGTATTTT. Translation gives CAWSAVGQALYF.

The chain joins TRBV11-2 to TRBJ1-1; tentative D call: TRBD1 (6 bases). The V gene's germline CDR1 is SGHAT and CDR2 FQNNGV. The CDR3 extends over 15 amino acids. V lost 5 bases and J lost 0, with 13 bases in between. Here the CDR3 reads CASSTDRRLNTEAFF. The DNA for the CDR3 is TGTGCCAGCAGCACGGACAGACGATTGAACACTGAAGCTTTCTTT.

A few counts support this clonotype. The rearrangement joins TRBV5-6 to TRBJ1-4, with 9 bases fitting TRBD1. Germline-derived CDR1 and CDR2 are SGHDT and YYEEEE. With 2 bases clipped from V and 4 bases from J, the junction kept 6 bases outside the gene matches. The CDR3 length is 16 residues. CDR3 nucleotides: TGTGCCAGCAGCTTTTCCGGACAGGGGATTAATGAAAAACTGTTTTTT. Translating gives CASSFSGQGINEKLFF.

The genes are TRBV7-9 and TRBJ2-1, with 8 bases that match TRBD2. The germline gives CDR1 SEHNR, CDR2 FQNEAQ (reference sequence). The CDR3 contains 17 residues. The J segment lost 4 bases and the V segment lost 0 bases, leaving 8 bases of the junction unmatched. The CDR3 region has the DNA TGTGCCAGCAGCTTAGCTCTATTGGGACTAGGGTACAATGAGCAGTTCTTC. Protein: CASSLALLGLGYNEQFF.

The gene calls are TRBV7-2 and TRBJ2-1; tentative D call: TRBD2 (6 bases). Germline V CDR1 and CDR2: SGHTA, FQGNSA. V was shortened by 1 base and J by 6 bases, with 13 bases between the two germline ends. The length of the CDR3 is 15 residues. The CDR3: CASSLEGGISNEQFF. CDR3 nucleotides: TGTGCCAGCAGCTTAGAGGGCGGGATCAGCAATGAGCAGTTCTTC. Drawing the rest from reference TRBV7-2 and TRBJ2-1, the complete variable domain is GAGVSQSPSNKVTEKGKDVELRCDPISGHTALYWYRQSLGQGLEFLIYFQGNSAPDKSGLPSDRFSAERTGGSVSTLTIQRTQQEDSAVYLCASSLEGGISNEQFFGPGTRLTVL.

The chain joins TRBV19 to TRBJ1-2; D is uncertain. Germline lookup yields CDR1 LNHDA and CDR2 SQIVND (reference sequence). Trimming took off 6 bases at V and 0 bases at J, with 5 bases between the two ends. There are 12 residues in the CDR3. The CDR3 sequence is CASRPANYGYTF. The CDR3 coding sequence is TGTGCCAGTAGGCCAGCTAACTATGGCTACACCTTC.

The CDR3 is CARTSGGVNEQFF. DNA of the CDR3: TGTGCCAGAACCTCTGGCGGGGTGAATGAGCAGTTCTTC. The V gene is TRBV5-4, the J gene TRBJ2-1; a weak D match, TRBD2 (6 bases). The germline V and J ends were trimmed by 8 bases and 7 bases, with 16 bases remaining between them. Per germline, CDR1 SGHNT and CDR2 YYREEE (reference sequence). The CDR3 has 13 amino acids.

This clonotype was recorded a few times. The chain recombines TRBV9 with TRBJ2-1, with D perhaps matching TRBD1 or TRBD2 (5 bases each). CDR1 and CDR2 from the germline V gene are SGDLS and YYNGEE. With 0 bases removed from V and 4 bases from J, the gap between germline ends came to 17 bases. This CDR3 has 17 residues. CDR3 protein: CASSVVEGEGPYNEQFF. The CDR3 DNA sequence: TGTGCCAGCAGCGTAGTTGAGGGAGAGGGGCCTTACAATGAGCAGTTCTTC.

The CDR3 region is CASSLALYNEQFF. CDR3 bases: TGTGCCAGCAGCTTGGCCCTGTACAATGAGCAGTTCTTC. The chain has TRBV5-6 and TRBJ2-1; D not certain. The CDR3 loop spans 13 amino acids. The V end was cut by 0 bases, the J end by 4 bases, with 5 bases between. Germline CDR1 reads SGHDT; CDR2 reads YYEEEE.

The J gene is TRBJ1-3, the V gene TRBV7-2; no firm D call. The CDR3 runs to 18 residues. Trimming took 2 bases from V and 0 from J, leaving 17 bases between them. CDR1 is SGHTA, CDR2 FQGNSA, per germline. The CDR3 loop is CASSLFVGTSSSGNTIYF. The CDR3 coding sequence is TGTGCCAGCAGCTTATTTGTGGGTACCTCAAGCTCTGGAAACACCATATATTTT.